Listed here are 21 T cell receptor beta chains from one sample, sequenced in a study of T-cell reconstitution after alpha-beta-depleted transplantation in children. TCRbeta library construction was performed incorporating unique molecular identifiers. MiXCR, run by TCRdb on the PCR reads, gives a single entry per CDR3 protein. The table lists 200,000 or so distinct CDR3 sequences, 6.3% of them singletons, with under 5% in the top ten. The specimen was PBMCs, collected before TCRalphabeta/CD19-depleted stem cell transplant. These receptors were collected from a girl under three years old with combined immunodeficiency, due to receive a stem cell transplant.

This clonotype was recorded at least ten times. The V gene is TRBV12-3 or TRBV12-4, the J gene TRBJ2-1; perhaps D is TRBD1 or TRBD2 (5 bases each). This CDR3 contains 16 residues. V was clipped by 6 bases and J by 8 bases, with 23 bases between them. CDR3 region: CASSPWFRWGIDEQFF. The DNA for the CDR3 is TGTGCCAGCAGCCCCTGGTTTCGATGGGGGATAGATGAGCAGTTCTTC.

This clonotype was counted many times. This chain uses TRBV11-2 with TRBJ2-5; TRBD2 might be the D (6 bases). The germline V gene encodes CDR1 SGHAT and CDR2 FQNNGV. V was trimmed by 5 bases and J by 1 base, leaving 11 bases between them. The CDR3 extends over 14 amino acids. CDR3 sequence reads: CASSPSGSQETQYF. As DNA, the CDR3 is TGTGCCAGCAGCCCGTCCGGGAGCCAAGAGACCCAGTACTTC.

This clonotype was counted a few times. The V and J genes are TRBV5-1 and TRBJ2-1; 13 bases align to TRBD2. Trimming cost V 3 bases and J 15 bases; bases outside gene matches: 6. CDR1 is SGHRS and CDR2 is YFSETQ in the germline V gene. The CDR3 loop spans 13 amino acids. The CDR3 sequence: CASSYGLAGDLFF. The CDR3 coding sequence is TGCGCCAGCAGCTACGGACTAGCGGGAGACCTGTTCTTC.

This clonotype showed up many times. DNA of the CDR3: TGTGCCATCAGTGAATGGGACTACAATGAGCAGTTCTTC. Translation gives CAISEWDYNEQFF. This chain uses TRBV10-3 with TRBJ2-1; no clear D. Germline V lookup: CDR1 ENHRY, CDR2 SYGVKD. The CDR3 consists of 13 residues. V lost 3 bases and J 3 bases, leaving 6 bases between the germline ends.

This clonotype was seen many times. The rearrangement joins TRBV6-9 to TRBJ2-5, with 11 bases aligning to TRBD1. There are 16 residues in the CDR3. Losses at the gene ends were 6 bases for V and 3 bases for J; bases not matched to a gene: 9. The germline gives CDR1 MNHGY, CDR2 SVAAGI. For the CDR3, the DNA is TGTGCCAGCAGGTTAATTGGGACAGGGGGGAAAGAGACCCAGTACTTC. It translates to CASRLIGTGGKETQYF.

The sample holds many counts of this clonotype. This chain's CDR3 is CASSQWARDEQFF. CDR3 nucleotide sequence: TGTGCCAGCAGCCAATGGGCTAGGGATGAGCAGTTCTTC. V and J are TRBV14 and TRBJ2-1, with unresolved D. The CDR3 loop spans 13 amino acids. The germline gives CDR1 SGHDN, CDR2 FVKESK. V was trimmed by 2 bases and J by 8 bases, leaving 10 bases between them.

This clonotype has a handful of counts. This chain links TRBV29-1 with TRBJ2-5; maybe TRBD1 (5 bases). The V end lost 6 bases, the J end lost 5 bases, and 13 bases lay between the germline ends. This CDR3 contains 12 residues. In germline, CDR1 is SQVTM, CDR2 ANQGSEA. CDR3 region: CSVSWGGETQYF. CDR3 in DNA: TGCAGCGTGTCGTGGGGCGGTGAGACCCAGTACTTC.

This clonotype was seen at least ten times. Here the CDR3 reads CASSQDWGGGEQYF. The CDR3 bases are TGTGCCAGCAGCCAAGATTGGGGGGGCGGTGAGCAGTACTTC. This chain links TRBV14 with TRBJ2-7, with D maybe TRBD2 (7 bases). Trimming shortened V by 0 bases and J by 7 bases, and 13 bases separated the two germline ends. The CDR3 is 14 residues long. Germline values: CDR1 SGHDN, CDR2 FVKESK.

This clonotype was counted at least ten times. The chain couples TRBV4-1 to TRBJ2-1; D is unresolved. Trimming took 0 bases from V and 10 from J, leaving 13 bases between them. There are 14 residues in the CDR3. Germline V lookup: CDR1 MGHRA, CDR2 YSYEKL. For the CDR3, the DNA is TGCGCCAGCAGCCAAGAAGAGGTCTTTTGGGAGCAGTTCTTC. This codes for CASSQEEVFWEQFF.

Many counts were recorded for this clonotype. The genes are TRBV10-3 and TRBJ1-1, with a possible D match to TRBD1 (5 bases). Trimming took off 7 bases at V and 2 bases at J, with 11 bases between the two ends. The CDR3 covers 13 residues. Germline loops: CDR1 ENHRY, CDR2 SYGVKD. The CDR3 protein is CAITEDTNTEAFF. CDR3 sequence (DNA): TGTGCCATCACCGAGGACACTAACACTGAAGCTTTCTTT.

This clonotype was counted ten times or more. V usage is TRBV7-9 and J usage is TRBJ1-4; D unclear. The CDR3 runs to 17 residues. From germline, CDR1 is SEHNR and CDR2 FQNEAQ (reference sequence). Trimming removed 4 bases at V and 8 bases at J, with 23 bases between. CDR3 sequence (DNA): TGTGCCAGCAGCTCCGGTTGGGGTTCGACCAATATCGAAAAACTGTTTTTT. This sequence encodes CASSSGWGSTNIEKLFF.

This clonotype came up many times. The chain joins TRBV4-2 to TRBJ1-1, with a tentative D call TRBD1 (5 bases). Per germline, CDR1 LGHNA and CDR2 YNFKEQ. The CDR3 has 15 amino acids. Trimming stripped 0 bases from V and 12 bases from J, with 20 bases between. CDR3 nucleotides: TGTGCCAGCAGCCAAGAGAGGTCACTGGTGGGACCCTCTTTCTTT. Its protein product is CASSQERSLVGPSFF.

The rearrangement joins TRBV19 to TRBJ2-7; D perhaps matches TRBD1 (6 bases). The CDR3 has 15 residues. Germline V CDR1 and CDR2: LNHDA, SQIVND (reference sequence). Trimming cost V 2 bases and J 4 bases, with 15 bases left between them. The chain's CDR3 is CASSIWTQGMYEQYF. The CDR3 region has the DNA TGTGCCAGTAGTATATGGACGCAGGGGATGTACGAGCAGTACTTC.

This clonotype was counted many times. The rearrangement joins TRBV10-3 to TRBJ2-7; 7 nucleotides line up with TRBD1. Germline V gene sequence: CDR1 ENHRY, CDR2 SYGVKD. Trimming removed 4 bases from V and 7 bases from J; junction bases left unmatched: 10. The CDR3 length is 14 residues. The CDR3 DNA is TGTGCCATCAGTGGATCCTGGACAGGAAGAGAGCAGTACTTC. Protein product: CAISGSWTGREQYF.

This clonotype was seen ten or more times. V usage is TRBV6-2 or TRBV6-3 and J usage is TRBJ2-1; 11 bases agree with TRBD2. V was pared by 4 bases and J by 4 bases, with 3 bases of the junction left unmatched. Germline CDR1 and CDR2: MNHEY and SVGEGT. The length of the CDR3 is 15 residues. The CDR3 here is CASSLWTSGYNEQFF. The DNA for the CDR3 is TGTGCCAGCAGTTTATGGACTAGCGGGTACAATGAGCAGTTCTTC.

At least ten counts were recorded for this clonotype. CDR3 bases: TGTGCCAGCAGCCTCCCGCCAGGGGGCACAGATACGCAGTATTTT. It yields the protein CASSLPPGGTDTQYF. The chain links TRBV7-8 to TRBJ2-3, with D maybe TRBD1 (6 bases). The CDR3 runs 15 residues. The germline V gene has CDR1 SGHVS and CDR2 FQNEAQ. Trimming cost V 5 bases and J 1 base, with 13 bases left between them.

This clonotype appeared many times. The rearrangement uses TRBV20-1 and TRBJ1-1; weak D call: TRBD1 (6 bases). The germline CDR1 and CDR2 sequences are DFQATT and SNEGSKA (reference sequence). This CDR3 has 14 residues. Trimming took off 0 bases at V and 5 bases at J, with 13 bases between the two ends. The CDR3 DNA sequence: TGCAGTGCTAGAGATCTACGGGGGGCGACTGAAGCTTTCTTT. It translates to CSARDLRGATEAFF.

This clonotype occurred many times. The rearrangement uses TRBV29-1 and TRBJ2-2, with no clear D. Germline CDR1 is SQVTM and CDR2 is ANQGSEA. The CDR3 covers 15 residues. Trimming took off 1 base at V and 5 bases at J, with 14 bases between the two ends. CDR3 sequence (DNA): TGCAGCGTTGAAGTGCTGGGGATGGGGACCGGGGAGCTGTTTTTT. It codes for CSVEVLGMGTGELFF.

There are many counts of this clonotype. V usage is TRBV5-6 and J usage is TRBJ1-1; 9 bases map to TRBD1. In germline, CDR1 is SGHDT, CDR2 YYEEEE. This CDR3 is 15 amino acids long. Trimming at V came to 5 bases and at J to 4 bases, leaving 9 bases not matched to a gene. The CDR3 nucleotides read TGTGCCAGCAGATCCACCGGACAGGGGCCCACTGAAGCTTTCTTT. This gives the protein CASRSTGQGPTEAFF. Drawing the rest from reference TRBV5-6 and TRBJ1-1, the complete variable domain is DAGVTQSPTHLIKTRGQQVTLRCSPKSGHDTVSWYQQALGQGPQFIFQYYEEEERQRGNFPDRFSGHQFPNYSSELNVNALLLGDSALYLCASRSTGQGPTEAFFGQGTRLTVV.

This clonotype was seen only a few times. The chain joins TRBV12-3 or TRBV12-4 to TRBJ1-1; 7 bases map to TRBD1. V lost 11 bases, J lost 4 bases, and 10 bases stayed unmatched. This CDR3 contains 13 residues. The CDR3 DNA follows: TGTGCCTTATCAGGGGGACCGATCACTGAAGCTTTCTTT. Protein sequence: CALSGGPITEAFF.

The sample holds many counts of this clonotype. The V call is TRBV11-2, the J call TRBJ2-7; D remains ambiguous. Trimming pared 1 base from V and 2 bases from J, leaving 12 bases between. CDR1 is SGHAT and CDR2 is FQNNGV in the germline V gene. The CDR3 is 15 residues long. CDR3 residues: CASSLARTVTYEQYF. For the CDR3, the DNA is TGTGCCAGCAGCTTAGCCCGGACGGTCACCTACGAGCAGTACTTC.